This entry describes one TCR beta chain. This CDR3 comprises 15 residues. V was trimmed by 6 bases and J by 5 bases, leaving 17 bases between them. The germline V gene encodes CDR1 LNHDA and CDR2 SQIVND (reference sequence). These data come from a study of monozygotic twins with cystic fibrosis. TCRdb keeps only in-frame clones here, not all; method: immunoSEQ multiplex PCR. The table shows 34,000 or so clones, with just over 90% occurring only once. Sequences were obtained from blood. This receptor was taken from a boy younger than 10 with cystic fibrosis. The chain recombines TRBV19 with TRBJ2-1; weak D call: TRBD2 (7 bases). In nucleotides, the CDR3 is TGTGCCAGTAGGACCTTTCGGGGGGCTGACAATGAGCAGTTCTTC. Amino acids: CASRTFRGADNEQFF.